A single sample is the source of the 12 T cell receptor beta chains below, sequenced in a study of regulatory T cells in long-lasting Graves disease. With iRepertoire HTBI primers and Arm-PCR of CDR3 regions, TCR beta libraries were built. TCRdb passed the multiplex PCR reads through MiXCR, listing each CDR3 protein once. Of about 350,000 distinct CDR3 sequences listed, roughly a sixth are singletons. The time point is: newly diagnosed GD, antithyroid drugs for less than 3 months. Generation of the TCR library employed RNA extracted from PBMCs. The same specimen was also included in a second study, on T cells in Graves' hyperthyroidism and ophthalmopathy.

The source was peripheral blood mononuclear cells (PBMCs), collected at new diagnosis, from a patient treated with antithyroid drugs. Every receptor here comes from a man aged 35-49 years with Graves disease.

This clonotype has at least ten counts. The V gene is TRBV27, the J gene TRBJ2-7; the match to TRBD1 covers 10 bases. The CDR3 extends over 13 amino acids. CDR1 and CDR2 (germline): MNHEY, SMNVEV (reference sequence). After removal of 4 bases from V and 6 bases from J, the junction contained 3 bases not matched to a gene. The CDR3 is CASSWTGGLEQYF. CDR3 bases: TGTGCCAGCAGTTGGACAGGGGGGCTCGAGCAGTACTTC.

This clonotype was picked up many times. The chain couples TRBV5-5 to TRBJ1-1; perhaps TRBD1 as D (6 bases). With 1 base removed from V and 3 bases from J, the gap between germline ends came to 10 bases. The CDR3 covers 14 residues. CDR1 and CDR2 (germline): SGHKS, YYEKEE (reference sequence). CDR3 region: CASSLLGGYTEAFF. DNA of the CDR3: TGTGCCAGCAGCTTGTTAGGGGGATACACTGAAGCTTTCTTT. Combining the CDR3 with reference TRBV5-5 and TRBJ1-1 gives the whole variable domain DAGVTQSPTHLIKTRGQQVTLRCSPISGHKSVSWYQQVLGQGPQFIFQYYEKEERGRGNFPDRFSARQFPNYSSELNVNALLLGDSALYLCASSLLGGYTEAFFGQGTRLTVV.

In its sample, this clonotype was seen a few times. J is TRBJ2-5 and V is TRBV5-1; tentatively, D is TRBD2 (7 bases). CDR1 is SGHRS and CDR2 is YFSETQ in the germline V gene. The CDR3 extends over 15 amino acids. V shed 0 bases and J shed 3 bases, with 12 bases lying between them. CDR3 coding DNA: TGCGCCAGCAGCTTGGCCAGGGGAGGGGAAGAGACCCAGTACTTC. It specifies CASSLARGGEETQYF.

This clonotype occurred many times. The V call is TRBV9, the J call TRBJ1-5, with D tentatively TRBD1 (5 bases). The CDR3 covers 16 residues. V shed 0 bases and J shed 2 bases, with 12 bases lying between them. Germline V gene data show CDR1 as SGDLS and CDR2 as YYNGEE. The DNA of the CDR3 is TGTGCCAGCAGCGTAGACAGGCTCGGGGGCAATCAGCCCCAGCATTTT. Protein: CASSVDRLGGNQPQHF.

This clonotype was recorded a few times. This chain links TRBV6-1 with TRBJ2-7; TRBD1 matches at 9 bases. Germline CDR1 reads MNHNS; CDR2 reads SASEGT. Germline trimming cut 3 bases from V and 1 base from J; bases unmatched to any gene: 13. This CDR3 has 18 residues. CDR3 coding DNA: TGTGCCAGCAGTGACCGGCTCTCAGGGACAGGGACGTCCTACGAGCAGTACTTC. Translation: CASSDRLSGTGTSYEQYF.

In this sample, this clonotype turned up many times. CDR3 nucleotides: TGTGCCAGCGAGGTGGGGCAGGGAGTGGAAGAGACCCAGTACTTC. Its translation is CASEVGQGVEETQYF. V is TRBV2 and J is TRBJ2-5, with D perhaps TRBD1 or TRBD2 (5 bases each). Germline CDR1 reads SNHLY; CDR2 reads FYNNEI. Trimming stripped 8 bases from V and 3 bases from J, with 19 bases between. The CDR3 is 15 residues long.

This clonotype was seen ten or more times. The chain recombines TRBV20-1 with TRBJ2-5, with 11 bases that match TRBD2. The germline gives CDR1 DFQATT, CDR2 SNEGSKA (reference sequence). The CDR3 sequence is 15 residues long. V lost 6 bases and J lost 5; bases outside the gene matches: 11. The CDR3 loop reads CSALPIAGGRETQYF. The CDR3 coding sequence is TGCAGTGCCCTCCCCATAGCGGGGGGGAGGGAGACCCAGTACTTC.

This clonotype was recorded at least ten times. This rearrangement joins TRBV12-5 to TRBJ2-1; TRBD1 might be the D (6 bases). Germline assignment: CDR1 LGHNT and CDR2 FRNRAP. V was pared by 1 base and J by 8 bases, with 27 bases between. This CDR3 has 19 amino acids. The CDR3 spells CASGLAGPKIGGTSYEQFF. The CDR3 DNA is TGTGCTAGTGGTTTGGCGGGACCGAAAATTGGGGGCACAAGTTATGAGCAGTTCTTC.

This clonotype turned up a few times. This chain joins TRBV10-3 and TRBJ2-3, with 8 bases lining up with TRBD1. CDR3 size: 15 residues. V lost 6 bases to trimming and J lost 0 bases; unmatched junction nucleotides: 5. Germline CDR1 and CDR2: ENHRY and SYGVKD. CDR3 sequence: CAIRTGQASTDTQYF. The CDR3, as DNA: TGTGCCATCAGGACGGGACAGGCTAGCACAGATACGCAGTATTTT.

The sample holds many counts of this clonotype. The chain carries TRBV11-2 and TRBJ2-1; 8 nucleotides agree with TRBD2. There are 17 residues in the CDR3. The junction had 8 bases not matched to a gene; V was cut back by 4 bases and J by 0 bases. Germline lookup yields CDR1 SGHAT and CDR2 FQNNGV. The CDR3 region is CASSSRGATSSYNEQFF. CDR3 bases: TGTGCCAGCAGCTCGCGGGGGGCCACGAGCTCCTACAATGAGCAGTTCTTC.

This clonotype was seen ten or more times. The chain combines TRBV12-3 or TRBV12-4 with TRBJ1-2; D not resolved. This CDR3 has 15 amino acids. The V gene lost 7 bases and the J gene lost 8 bases, with 23 bases spanning the gap. DNA of the CDR3: TGTGCCAGCACCCCGGACGGTGGGAGAGTGGGAGGCTACACCTTC. Its protein is CASTPDGGRVGGYTF.

This clonotype was seen only once. The chain carries TRBV12-3 or TRBV12-4 and TRBJ1-3, with D perhaps matching TRBD1 (6 bases). V dropped 6 bases and J dropped 4 bases, with 13 bases sitting between them. The CDR3 is made up of 14 amino acids. For the CDR3, the DNA is TGTGCCAGCAGCTCGGACAGAAACGGAAACACCATATATTTT. Its protein is CASSSDRNGNTIYF.